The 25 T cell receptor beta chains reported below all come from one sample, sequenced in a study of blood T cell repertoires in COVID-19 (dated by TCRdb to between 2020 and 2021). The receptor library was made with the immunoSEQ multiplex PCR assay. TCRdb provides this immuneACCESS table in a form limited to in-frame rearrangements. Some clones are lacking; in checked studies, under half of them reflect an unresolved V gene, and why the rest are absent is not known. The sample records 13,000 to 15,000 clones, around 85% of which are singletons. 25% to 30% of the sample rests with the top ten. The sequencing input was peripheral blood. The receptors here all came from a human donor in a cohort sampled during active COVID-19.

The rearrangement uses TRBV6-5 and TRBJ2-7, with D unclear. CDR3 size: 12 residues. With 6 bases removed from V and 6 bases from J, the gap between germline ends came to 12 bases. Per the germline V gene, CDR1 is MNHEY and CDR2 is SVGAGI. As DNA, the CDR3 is TGTGCCAGCAGATCCGACACTCTCGAGCAGTACTTC. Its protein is CASRSDTLEQYF.

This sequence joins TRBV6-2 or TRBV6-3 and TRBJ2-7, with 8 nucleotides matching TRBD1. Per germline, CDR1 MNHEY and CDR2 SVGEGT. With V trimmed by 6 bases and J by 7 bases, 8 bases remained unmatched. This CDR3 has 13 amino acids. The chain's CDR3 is CASSGQGFVEQYF. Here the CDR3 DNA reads TGTGCCAGCAGCGGACAGGGATTTGTTGAGCAGTACTTC.

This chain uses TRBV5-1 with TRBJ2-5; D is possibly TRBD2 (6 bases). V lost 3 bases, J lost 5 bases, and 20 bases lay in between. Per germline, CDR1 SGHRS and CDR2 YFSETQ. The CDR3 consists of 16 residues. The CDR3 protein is CASSSPGMEGLETQYF. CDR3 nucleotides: TGCGCCAGCAGCTCCCCTGGGATGGAGGGGTTGGAGACCCAGTACTTC.

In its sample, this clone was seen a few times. The CDR3 DNA follows: TGTGCCAGCAGCCCCGGGTATTCTCCAGCTGGCTACACCTTC. Translated: CASSPGYSPAGYTF. The chain carries TRBV14 and TRBJ1-2; D unresolved. Trimming took off 4 bases at V and 7 bases at J, with 16 bases between the two ends. Germline V gene lookup returns CDR1 SGHDN and CDR2 FVKESK. This CDR3 comprises 14 residues.

CDR3 nucleotide sequence: TGTGCCAGCAGTTTGGGCAGTGGAAACACCATATATTTT. Translation gives CASSLGSGNTIYF. V is TRBV12-3 or TRBV12-4 and J is TRBJ1-3, with no clear D. The CDR3 has 13 residues. Trimming removed 3 bases from V and 3 bases from J, with 6 bases in between.

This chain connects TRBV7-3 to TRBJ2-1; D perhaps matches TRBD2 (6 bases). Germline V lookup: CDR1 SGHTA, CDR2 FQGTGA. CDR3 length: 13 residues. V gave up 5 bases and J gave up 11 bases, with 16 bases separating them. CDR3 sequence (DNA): TGTGCCAGCAGCAACCGCGGGGCCGGCAAGCAGTTCTTC. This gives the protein CASSNRGAGKQFF.

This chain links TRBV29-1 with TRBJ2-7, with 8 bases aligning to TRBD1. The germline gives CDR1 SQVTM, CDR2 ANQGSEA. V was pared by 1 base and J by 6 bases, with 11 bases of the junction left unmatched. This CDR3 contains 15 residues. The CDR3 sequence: CSVEAFQGAHLEQYF. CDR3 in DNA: TGCAGCGTTGAAGCATTTCAGGGGGCCCATCTCGAGCAGTACTTC.

As DNA, the CDR3 is TGTGCCAGCAGCTTTAGGACTAGCCGGGATGAGCAGTTCTTC. It translates to CASSFRTSRDEQFF. The chain links TRBV7-9 to TRBJ2-1; 8 bases map to TRBD2. Germline values: CDR1 SEHNR, CDR2 FQNEAQ (reference sequence). The ends lost 3 bases at V and 8 bases at J; junction bases unmatched: 6. The CDR3 spans 14 residues.

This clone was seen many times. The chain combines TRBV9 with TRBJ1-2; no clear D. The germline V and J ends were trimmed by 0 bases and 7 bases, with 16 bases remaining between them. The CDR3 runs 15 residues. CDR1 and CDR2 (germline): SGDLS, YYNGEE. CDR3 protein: CASSVVPGRYFGYTF. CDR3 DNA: TGTGCCAGCAGCGTAGTACCCGGTCGGTATTTTGGCTACACCTTC.

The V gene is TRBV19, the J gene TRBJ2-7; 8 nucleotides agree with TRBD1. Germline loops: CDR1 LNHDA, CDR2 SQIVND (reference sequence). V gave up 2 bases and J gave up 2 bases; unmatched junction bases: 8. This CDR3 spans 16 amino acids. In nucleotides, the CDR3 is TGTGCCAGTAGTATATCCGGGACAGGATATACCTACGAGCAGTACTTC. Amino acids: CASSISGTGYTYEQYF.

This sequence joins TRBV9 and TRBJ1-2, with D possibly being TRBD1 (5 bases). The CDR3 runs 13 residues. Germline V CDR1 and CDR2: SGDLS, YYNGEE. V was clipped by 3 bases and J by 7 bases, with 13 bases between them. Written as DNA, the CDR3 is TGTGCCAGCAGCGGGGGCCGTAAGGCTGGCTACACCTTC. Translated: CASSGGRKAGYTF.

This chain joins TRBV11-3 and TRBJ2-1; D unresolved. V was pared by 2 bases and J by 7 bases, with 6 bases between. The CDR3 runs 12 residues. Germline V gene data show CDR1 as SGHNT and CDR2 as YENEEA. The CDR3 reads CASSLRVNEQFF. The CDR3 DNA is TGTGCCAGCAGCTTACGAGTGAATGAGCAGTTCTTC.

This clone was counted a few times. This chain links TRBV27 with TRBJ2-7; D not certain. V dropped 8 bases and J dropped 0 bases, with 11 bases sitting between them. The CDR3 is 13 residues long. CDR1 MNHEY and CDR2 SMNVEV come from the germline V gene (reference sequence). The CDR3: CASALSSSYEQYF. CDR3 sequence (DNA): TGTGCCAGCGCCTTATCGAGCTCCTACGAGCAGTACTTC.

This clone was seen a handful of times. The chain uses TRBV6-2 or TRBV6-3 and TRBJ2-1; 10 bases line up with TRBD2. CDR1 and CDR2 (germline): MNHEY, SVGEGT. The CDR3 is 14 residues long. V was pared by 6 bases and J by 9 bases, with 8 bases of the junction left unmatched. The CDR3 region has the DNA TGTGCCAGCAGCCCGGGACTAGCGAGCGGTGAGCAGTTCTTC. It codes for CASSPGLASGEQFF.

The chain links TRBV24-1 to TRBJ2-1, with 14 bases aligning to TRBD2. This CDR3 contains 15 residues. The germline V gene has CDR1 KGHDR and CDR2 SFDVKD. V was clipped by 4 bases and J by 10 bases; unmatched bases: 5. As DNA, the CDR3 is TGTGCCACCAGTGAGGCAGGACTAGCGGGAGGCGAGCAGTTCTTC. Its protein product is CATSEAGLAGGEQFF.

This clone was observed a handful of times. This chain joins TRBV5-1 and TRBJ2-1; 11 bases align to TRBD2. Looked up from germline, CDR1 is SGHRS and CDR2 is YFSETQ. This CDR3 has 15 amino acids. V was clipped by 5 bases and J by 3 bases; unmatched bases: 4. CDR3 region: CASRNSGRDYNEQFF. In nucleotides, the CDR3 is TGCGCCAGCAGAAATAGCGGGAGGGACTACAATGAGCAGTTCTTC.

CDR3 sequence (DNA): TGTGCCAGCAGCTTATTGGGGGCGAACACTGAAGCTTTCTTT. Protein: CASSLLGANTEAFF. This chain connects TRBV5-4 to TRBJ1-1; possible D gene TRBD1, 6 bases. The CDR3 sequence is 14 residues long. Per germline, CDR1 SGHNT and CDR2 YYREEE (reference sequence). The germline V and J ends were trimmed by 2 bases and 1 base, with 9 bases remaining between them. The variable domain in full, with the rest retrieved from reference TRBV5-4 and TRBJ1-1, is ETGVTQSPTHLIKTRGQQVTLRCSSQSGHNTVSWYQQALGQGPQFIFQYYREEENGRGNFPPRFSGLQFPNYSSELNVNALELDDSALYLCASSLLGANTEAFFGQGTRLTVV.

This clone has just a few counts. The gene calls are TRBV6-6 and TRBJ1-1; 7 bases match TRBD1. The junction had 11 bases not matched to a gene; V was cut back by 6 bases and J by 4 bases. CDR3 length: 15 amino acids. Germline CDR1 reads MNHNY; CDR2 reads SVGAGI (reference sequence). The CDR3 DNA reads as TGTGCCAGCAGCCCCAGGGGGGCGGTGACCACTGAAGCTTTCTTT. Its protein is CASSPRGAVTTEAFF.

The CDR3: CASSLQRMNTEAFF. CDR3 in DNA: TGTGCCAGCAGCCTACAGAGAATGAACACTGAAGCTTTCTTT. The chain links TRBV7-2 to TRBJ1-1; D not certain. V lost 5 bases and J lost 0, with 10 bases in between. Germline V gene data show CDR1 as SGHTA and CDR2 as FQGNSA. The CDR3 is 14 amino acids.

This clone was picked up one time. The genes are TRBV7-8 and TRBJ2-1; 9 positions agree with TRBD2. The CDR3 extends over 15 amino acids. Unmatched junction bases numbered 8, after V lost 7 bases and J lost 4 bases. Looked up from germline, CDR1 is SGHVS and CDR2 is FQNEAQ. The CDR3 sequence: CASIPSGTRYNEQFF. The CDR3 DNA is TGTGCCAGCATCCCTAGCGGGACCAGGTACAATGAGCAGTTCTTC.

CDR3 in amino acids: CASSMDGGRETQYF. CDR3 nucleotides: TGCGCCAGCAGTATGGACGGGGGGAGAGAGACCCAGTACTTC. The V and J genes are TRBV10-1 and TRBJ2-5, with TRBD2 identical over 7 bases. CDR3 size: 14 residues. Germline trimming cut 5 bases from V and 4 bases from J; bases unmatched to any gene: 7. Germline V gene lookup returns CDR1 WNHNN and CDR2 SYGVQD (reference sequence).

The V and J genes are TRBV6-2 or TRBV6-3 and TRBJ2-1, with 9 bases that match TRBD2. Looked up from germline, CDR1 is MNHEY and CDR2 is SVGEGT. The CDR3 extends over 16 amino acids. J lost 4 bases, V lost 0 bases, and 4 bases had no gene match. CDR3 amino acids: CASSYSLSGGYNEQFF. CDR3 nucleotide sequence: TGTGCCAGCAGTTACTCCCTAAGCGGGGGGTACAATGAGCAGTTCTTC.

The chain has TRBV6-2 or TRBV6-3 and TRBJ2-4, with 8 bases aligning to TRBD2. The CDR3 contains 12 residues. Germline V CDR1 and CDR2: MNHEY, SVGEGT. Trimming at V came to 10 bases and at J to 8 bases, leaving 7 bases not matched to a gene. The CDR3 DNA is TGTGCCACCAGCGGGAGTTATGACATTCAGTACTTC. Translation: CATSGSYDIQYF.

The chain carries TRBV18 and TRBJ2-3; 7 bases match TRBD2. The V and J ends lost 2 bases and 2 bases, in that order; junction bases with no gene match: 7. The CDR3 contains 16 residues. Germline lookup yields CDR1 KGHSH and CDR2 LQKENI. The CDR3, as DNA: TGTGCCAGCTCACCAAACGGGAGGAGGACCACAGATACGCAGTATTTT. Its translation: CASSPNGRRTTDTQYF.

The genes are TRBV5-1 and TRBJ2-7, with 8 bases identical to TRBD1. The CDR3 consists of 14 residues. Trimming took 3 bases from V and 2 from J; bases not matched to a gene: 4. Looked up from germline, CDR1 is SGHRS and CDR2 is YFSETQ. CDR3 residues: CASSSQGEAYEQYF. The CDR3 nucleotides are TGCGCCAGCAGCTCACAGGGGGAGGCCTACGAGCAGTACTTC.